Each of the 14 T cell receptor beta chains below was sequenced from the same sample in a study of blood T cell repertoires in COVID-19. The repertoire was sequenced with immunoSEQ multiplex PCR; TCRdb's copy has only in-frame clones and lacks some. This table holds about 14,000 clones, roughly four fifths found once. Sequenced: peripheral blood. All receptors derive from a woman aged 60 to 75 with acute or convalescent COVID-19.

V is TRBV5-1 and J is TRBJ1-2, with D possibly matching TRBD1 (5 bases). Germline CDR1 reads SGHRS; CDR2 reads YFSETQ. V was shortened by 0 bases and J by 4 bases, with 19 bases between the two germline ends. The length of the CDR3 is 17 residues. CDR3: CASSLVPSGDGTYGYTF. Here the CDR3 DNA reads TGCGCCAGCAGCTTGGTCCCATCGGGAGATGGGACCTATGGCTACACCTTC.

The chain recombines TRBV6-5 with TRBJ1-1, with 7 bases lining up with TRBD1. In germline, CDR1 is MNHEY, CDR2 SVGAGI. This CDR3 has 13 amino acids. J gave up 8 bases and V 5 bases, and 8 bases lay outside the gene matches. The CDR3 sequence: CASSRPGGTEAFF. The DNA of the CDR3 is TGTGCCAGCAGTCGACCAGGGGGGACCGAAGCTTTCTTT.

The chain employs TRBV27 and TRBJ2-5, with 7 bases identical to TRBD2. V lost 2 bases and J lost 5; bases outside the gene matches: 8. Germline V gene sequence: CDR1 MNHEY, CDR2 SMNVEV (reference sequence). The CDR3 consists of 15 residues. The DNA for the CDR3 is TGTGCCAGCAGTTTACGCCGTGGGGGGGTGGAGACCCAGTACTTC. Translation gives CASSLRRGGVETQYF.

The chain combines TRBV5-4 with TRBJ2-7; 7 bases align to TRBD1. CDR3 size: 15 residues. Germline CDR1 SGHNT, CDR2 YYREEE (reference sequence). V lost 3 bases to trimming and J lost 5 bases; unmatched junction nucleotides: 11. Here the CDR3 reads CASSSQGKGAHEQYF. The DNA for the CDR3 is TGTGCCAGCAGCTCGCAGGGGAAGGGGGCACACGAGCAGTACTTC.

V is TRBV10-2 and J is TRBJ2-7; a weak D match, TRBD1 (5 bases). Germline values: CDR1 WSHSY, CDR2 SAAADI. V lost 3 bases and J 3 bases, leaving 15 bases between the germline ends. The CDR3 loop spans 15 amino acids. The CDR3 is CASSDETVGFYEQYF. In DNA, the CDR3 is TGCGCCAGCAGTGATGAGACAGTGGGCTTCTACGAGCAGTACTTC.

The chain employs TRBV4-3 and TRBJ2-3; TRBD2 matches 8 bases. The CDR3 consists of 15 residues. The junction had 4 bases not matched to a gene; V was cut back by 4 bases and J by 1 base. Germline lookup yields CDR1 LGHNA and CDR2 YSLEER. CDR3 in DNA: TGCGCCAGCAGCCTGCAGACTAGCGGCACAGATACGCAGTATTTT. This codes for CASSLQTSGTDTQYF.

This chain uses TRBV6-6 with TRBJ1-1; weak D call: TRBD1 (5 bases). V gave up 6 bases and J gave up 4 bases, with 12 bases separating them. The CDR3 is 13 residues long. Germline values: CDR1 MNHNY, CDR2 SVGAGI (reference sequence). Here the CDR3 reads CASRPHGATEAFF. The CDR3 DNA reads as TGTGCCAGCAGGCCGCATGGGGCCACTGAAGCTTTCTTT.

The chain combines TRBV6-5 with TRBJ1-1, with D unclear. This CDR3 is built from 13 residues. Germline V lookup: CDR1 MNHEY, CDR2 SVGAGI. Trimming stripped 4 bases from V and 0 bases from J, with 6 bases between. DNA of the CDR3: TGTGCCAGCAGTTCCGGGATGAACACTGAAGCTTTCTTT. This encodes CASSSGMNTEAFF.

This clone has a handful of counts. The genes are TRBV29-1 and TRBJ2-3, with 10 positions matching TRBD1. This CDR3 comprises 16 residues. V was pared by 1 base and J by 4 bases, with 8 bases of the junction left unmatched. The germline gives CDR1 SQVTM, CDR2 ANQGSEA. The CDR3 spells CSVEAGTGVPPDTQYF. The CDR3 DNA is TGCAGCGTTGAAGCCGGGACAGGGGTTCCCCCAGATACGCAGTATTTT.

This clone was picked up a small number of times. The genes are TRBV6-5 and TRBJ1-3, with no clear D. V lost 9 bases and J lost 0, with 12 bases in between. Looked up from germline, CDR1 is MNHEY and CDR2 is SVGAGI. CDR3 length: 14 residues. CDR3 bases: TGTGCCAGTCGGAGGGAAATCTCTGGAAACACCATATATTTT. It codes for CASRREISGNTIYF.

The chain joins TRBV28 to TRBJ1-2; D is possibly TRBD1 (5 bases). Trimming removed 6 bases from V and 5 bases from J, with 10 bases in between. The CDR3 runs to 12 residues. Germline V gives CDR1 MDHEN, CDR2 SYDVKM. The CDR3 DNA follows: TGTGCCAGCAGAGACAGACTTTATGGCTACACCTTC. Protein: CASRDRLYGYTF.

The chain carries TRBV4-3 and TRBJ2-1, with 11 bases fitting TRBD2. J was trimmed by 4 bases and V by 3 bases; bases with no gene match: 17. The CDR3 has 20 residues. Germline assignment: CDR1 LGHNA and CDR2 YSLEER. The CDR3 DNA is TGCGCCAGCAGCCAGACGGTCCAGACAACAAGACTAGCGGGATACAATGAGCAGTTCTTC. It codes for CASSQTVQTTRLAGYNEQFF.

This chain connects TRBV29-1 to TRBJ2-1; TRBD2 matches at 12 bases. Germline V gene sequence: CDR1 SQVTM, CDR2 ANQGSEA. V was clipped by 2 bases and J by 12 bases; unmatched bases: 14. The CDR3 has 16 residues. CDR3 sequence reads: CSVESRASGRAKGQFF. The CDR3 DNA reads TGCAGCGTTGAAAGTAGGGCTAGCGGGAGGGCCAAGGGGCAGTTCTTC.

V and J are TRBV4-1 and TRBJ2-5, with D perhaps matching TRBD2 (5 bases). V was shortened by 4 bases and J by 5 bases, with 17 bases between the two germline ends. CDR1 MGHRA and CDR2 YSYEKL come from the germline V gene. The length of the CDR3 is 15 residues. The CDR3 sequence: CASSPRSTQRETQYF. CDR3 DNA sequence: TGCGCCAGCAGCCCCCGGTCGACTCAGCGGGAGACCCAGTACTTC.